This T cell receptor beta chain is from a study of blood T cell repertoires in COVID-19. TCRdb's table, derived via immunoSEQ multiplex PCR, lists solely in-frame clones and lacks some. The sample lists about 130,000 clones, about 85% seen once, with roughly 4.5% in the top ten. Trimming removed 0 bases at V and 6 bases at J, with 10 bases between. This CDR3 has 15 amino acids. Germline CDR1 is SGHRS and CDR2 is YFSETQ. The chain combines TRBV5-1 with TRBJ1-6; no reliable D call. This TCR was recovered from a human donor in a cohort sampled during active COVID-19. The sequenced material came from peripheral blood. Here the CDR3 reads CASSLVRGPNSPLHF. CDR3 bases: TGCGCCAGCAGCTTGGTGCGGGGTCCTAATTCACCCCTCCACTTT.